The rows below give T cell receptor beta chains drawn from one sample of a study of regulatory T cells in long-lasting Graves disease. Via MiXCR, TCRdb re-called the multiplex PCR reads, giving one row per CDR3 protein. The sample lists roughly 320,000 distinct CDR3 sequences; around 15% were seen once. The same data also went into a second study, on T cells in Graves' hyperthyroidism and ophthalmopathy.

The material sequenced was peripheral blood mononuclear cells (PBMCs), taken at new diagnosis, from a patient treated with antithyroid drugs. The receptors here all came from a man aged 40-49 years with Graves disease. The CDR3 runs from the conserved cysteine through the conserved F or W. The D gene is left open where the match is weak. Size tells how often a clone was seen (once, few, many) or the class of an expanded clone, and some rows leave it out.

CDR3 protein: CASSFIDRREETQYF; CDR3 DNA: TGTGCCAGCAGCTTCATCGACAGGAGGGAAGAGACCCAGTACTTC; J gene: TRBJ2-5; V gene: TRBV7-2; clone size: many; D gene: NA
CDR3 protein: CSPAHQQETQYF; CDR3 DNA: TGCAGCCCCGCCCATCAACAAGAGACCCAGTACTTC; J gene: TRBJ2-5; V gene: TRBV20-1; clone size: few; D gene: NA
CDR3 protein: CSVPDRIHTGELFF; CDR3 DNA: TGCAGTGTCCCGGACAGGATTCACACCGGGGAGCTGTTTTTT; J gene: TRBJ2-2; V gene: TRBV20-1; clone size: many; D gene: TRBD1
CDR3 protein: CASSYSLGASETQYF; CDR3 DNA: TGTGCCAGCAGTTACTCGTTAGGGGCGAGCGAGACCCAGTACTTC; J gene: TRBJ2-5; V gene: TRBV6-2/TRBV6-3; clone size: few; D gene: NA
CDR3 protein: CASSQVPFYGYTF; CDR3 DNA: TGTGCCAGCAGCCAAGTCCCATTCTATGGCTACACCTTC; J gene: TRBJ1-2; V gene: TRBV4-2; clone size: few; D gene: NA
CDR3 protein: CAISTTGSDTGELFF; CDR3 DNA: TGTGCCATCAGCACGACAGGGTCGGACACCGGGGAGCTGTTTTTT; J gene: TRBJ2-2; V gene: TRBV10-3; clone size: many; D gene: TRBD1
CDR3 protein: CASSLDVSTDTQYF; CDR3 DNA: TGTGCCAGCAGCTTAGATGTTAGCACAGATACGCAGTATTTT; J gene: TRBJ2-3; V gene: TRBV5-1; clone size: many; D gene: NA
CDR3 protein: CSASDRLNTEAFF; CDR3 DNA: TGCAGTGCTTCGGACAGGCTGAACACTGAAGCTTTCTTT; J gene: TRBJ1-1; V gene: TRBV20-1; clone size: few; D gene: TRBD1
CDR3 protein: CASDSGTDTQYF; CDR3 DNA: TGTGCCAGCGATAGCGGTACAGATACGCAGTATTTT; J gene: TRBJ2-3; V gene: TRBV3-1; clone size: many; D gene: NA
CDR3 protein: CSARDRLLAGSTDTQYF; CDR3 DNA: TGCAGTGCTAGAGATAGGCTCCTAGCGGGGTCCACAGATACGCAGTATTTT; J gene: TRBJ2-3; V gene: TRBV20-1; clone size: NA; D gene: TRBD2
CDR3 protein: CSVDGIYF; CDR3 DNA: TGCAGCGTTGACGGTATCTACTTC; J gene: TRBJ2-5; V gene: TRBV29-1; clone size: NA; D gene: NA
CDR3 protein: CASSSQGAGTQYF; CDR3 DNA: TGTGCCAGCAGCTCCCAGGGGGCCGGGACCCAGTACTTC; J gene: TRBJ2-5; V gene: TRBV7-9; clone size: many; D gene: TRBD1
CDR3 protein: CASKLTGGTEAFF; CDR3 DNA: TGTGCCAGCAAGCTAACAGGGGGCACTGAAGCTTTCTTT; J gene: TRBJ1-1; V gene: TRBV12-3/TRBV12-4; clone size: many; D gene: TRBD1
CDR3 protein: CASADRGPTDTQYF; CDR3 DNA: TGTGCCAGCGCAGACAGGGGGCCCACAGATACGCAGTATTTT; J gene: TRBJ2-3; V gene: TRBV6-1; clone size: many; D gene: TRBD1
CDR3 protein: CASSLTSSRNEKLFF; CDR3 DNA: TGTGCCAGCAGCTTAACTTCCTCGAGGAATGAAAAACTGTTTTTT; J gene: TRBJ1-4; V gene: TRBV7-2; clone size: many; D gene: NA
CDR3 protein: CASSLGTGVGQPQHF; CDR3 DNA: TGTGCCAGCAGCCTCGGGACAGGAGTGGGTCAGCCCCAGCATTTT; J gene: TRBJ1-5; V gene: TRBV7-2; clone size: many; D gene: TRBD1
CDR3 protein: CASSETQVNEQFF; CDR3 DNA: TGTGCCAGCAGTGAAACACAGGTGAATGAGCAGTTCTTC; J gene: TRBJ2-1; V gene: TRBV25-1; clone size: NA; D gene: NA
CDR3 protein: CASRDRGSGNTIYF; CDR3 DNA: TGTGCCAGCAGAGACAGGGGCTCTGGAAACACCATATATTTT; J gene: TRBJ1-3; V gene: TRBV2; clone size: many; D gene: TRBD1
CDR3 protein: CASSYRGGVGYTF; CDR3 DNA: TGTGCCAGCAGTTATCGGGGGGGCGTCGGCTACACCTTC; J gene: TRBJ1-2; V gene: TRBV6-2/TRBV6-3; clone size: few; D gene: NA
CDR3 protein: CASSRDRGLTEAFF; CDR3 DNA: TGTGCCAGCTCACGCGACAGGGGGCTCACTGAAGCTTTCTTT; J gene: TRBJ1-1; V gene: TRBV18; clone size: many; D gene: TRBD1
CDR3 protein: CASSLAGDRYEQYF; CDR3 DNA: TGTGCCAGCAGCTTAGCTGGGGACAGATACGAGCAGTACTTC; J gene: TRBJ2-7; V gene: TRBV7-9; clone size: many; D gene: TRBD1
CDR3 protein: CASSQDWESSPLHF; CDR3 DNA: TGTGCCAGCAGCCAAGACTGGGAATCTTCACCCCTCCACTTT; J gene: TRBJ1-6; V gene: TRBV3-1; clone size: many; D gene: NA
CDR3 protein: CASSFTSGGSDEQFF; CDR3 DNA: TGTGCCAGCAGTTTTACTAGCGGGGGCTCGGATGAGCAGTTCTTC; J gene: TRBJ2-1; V gene: TRBV28; clone size: many; D gene: TRBD2
CDR3 protein: CASTTGVTSGNTIYF; CDR3 DNA: TGTGCCAGCACTACTGGAGTGACCTCTGGAAACACCATATATTTT; J gene: TRBJ1-3; V gene: TRBV12-3/TRBV12-4; clone size: NA; D gene: NA
CDR3 protein: CASSRDFSYTEAFF; CDR3 DNA: TGTGCCAGCAGTCGGGACTTTTCCTACACTGAAGCTTTCTTT; J gene: TRBJ1-1; V gene: TRBV3-1; clone size: NA; D gene: NA
CDR3 protein: CAISSAPGQGISNQPQHF; CDR3 DNA: TGTGCCATCAGTTCGGCTCCGGGACAGGGGATTAGCAATCAGCCCCAGCATTTT; J gene: TRBJ1-5; V gene: TRBV10-3; clone size: many; D gene: TRBD1
CDR3 protein: CASSHWTSGGAADTQYF; CDR3 DNA: TGTGCCAGCAGCCACTGGACTAGCGGGGGGGCCGCTGATACGCAGTATTTT; J gene: TRBJ2-3; V gene: TRBV3-1; clone size: many; D gene: TRBD2
CDR3 protein: CASSPTGVRYQPQHF; CDR3 DNA: TGTGCCAGCAGCCCTACGGGGGTTCGGTATCAGCCCCAGCATTTT; J gene: TRBJ1-5; V gene: TRBV7-2; clone size: few; D gene: NA
CDR3 protein: CASRIRDRGQNEQFF; CDR3 DNA: TGTGCCAGCAGAATCCGGGACAGGGGGCAAAATGAGCAGTTCTTC; J gene: TRBJ2-1; V gene: TRBV6-1; clone size: many; D gene: TRBD1
CDR3 protein: CASSLQEPTDTQYF; CDR3 DNA: TGCGCCAGCAGCTTACAGGAACCCACAGATACGCAGTATTTT; J gene: TRBJ2-3; V gene: TRBV5-1; clone size: many; D gene: NA
CDR3 protein: CASSTLGTTLGEAFF; CDR3 DNA: TGTGCCAGCAGCACCTTGGGGACTACTCTGGGTGAAGCTTTCTTT; J gene: TRBJ1-1; V gene: TRBV11-2; clone size: many; D gene: NA
CDR3 protein: CASSRTLAGANTGELFF; CDR3 DNA: TGTGCCAGCAGCCGCACTCTAGCGGGGGCGAACACCGGGGAGCTGTTTTTT; J gene: TRBJ2-2; V gene: TRBV4-2; clone size: many; D gene: TRBD2
CDR3 protein: CASSFGLAEETQYF; CDR3 DNA: TGCGCCAGCAGCTTTGGACTAGCGGAAGAGACCCAGTACTTC; J gene: TRBJ2-5; V gene: TRBV5-1; clone size: many; D gene: TRBD2
CDR3 protein: CASSYGQLNTEAFF; CDR3 DNA: TGTGCCAGCAGTTACGGGCAGCTGAACACTGAAGCTTTCTTT; J gene: TRBJ1-1; V gene: TRBV6-5; clone size: NA; D gene: NA
CDR3 protein: CASSSGTGSVVSDTQYF; CDR3 DNA: TGTGCCAGCAGCTCAGGGACAGGGTCGGTTGTTTCAGATACGCAGTATTTT; J gene: TRBJ2-3; V gene: TRBV5-4; clone size: NA; D gene: TRBD1
CDR3 protein: CASSPGTETQYF; CDR3 DNA: TGTGCCAGCAGCCCCGGGACGGAGACCCAGTACTTC; J gene: TRBJ2-5; V gene: TRBV12-3/TRBV12-4; clone size: many; D gene: NA
CDR3 protein: CASSVVERITDTQYF; CDR3 DNA: TGTGCCAGCAGCGTAGTTGAGCGGATCACAGATACGCAGTATTTT; J gene: TRBJ2-3; V gene: TRBV9; clone size: many; D gene: NA
CDR3 protein: CASSQGPPGTGGEGWYF; CDR3 DNA: TGCGCCAGCAGCCAAGGCCCTCCCGGGACAGGGGGCGAGGGCTGGTACTTC; J gene: TRBJ2-7; V gene: TRBV4-1; clone size: NA; D gene: TRBD1
CDR3 protein: CATQPGGHNSPLHF; CDR3 DNA: TGTGCCACCCAGCCCGGGGGACATAATTCACCCCTCCACTTT; J gene: TRBJ1-6; V gene: TRBV2; clone size: many; D gene: NA
CDR3 protein: CASSLGDKTGQFF; CDR3 DNA: TGTGCCAGCAGCTTAGGGGACAAAACTGGACAGTTCTTC; J gene: TRBJ2-1; V gene: TRBV7-6; clone size: many; D gene: NA
CDR3 protein: CATSRDLWGFTF; CDR3 DNA: TGTGCCACCAGCAGAGATTTGTGGGGTTTCACCTTC; J gene: TRBJ1-2; V gene: TRBV15; clone size: many; D gene: NA
CDR3 protein: CASSFSQETQYF; CDR3 DNA: TGTGCCAGCAGTTTTTCCCAGGAGACCCAGTACTTC; J gene: TRBJ2-5; V gene: TRBV7-9; clone size: many; D gene: NA
CDR3 protein: CAWRAGGHLNEKLFF; CDR3 DNA: TGTGCCTGGAGGGCGGGGGGACACCTGAATGAAAAACTGTTTTTT; J gene: TRBJ1-4; V gene: TRBV30; clone size: many; D gene: NA
CDR3 protein: CASSLRTSGGDTQYF; CDR3 DNA: TGTGCCAGCAGTTTGAGGACTAGCGGGGGAGATACGCAGTATTTT; J gene: TRBJ2-3; V gene: TRBV12-3/TRBV12-4; clone size: few; D gene: TRBD2
CDR3 protein: CSALSWGGAQEEKLFF; CDR3 DNA: TGCAGTGCTCTATCTTGGGGAGGGGCGCAGGAGGAAAAACTGTTTTTT; J gene: TRBJ1-4; V gene: TRBV20-1; clone size: few; D gene: NA
CDR3 protein: CASRFTGGASYEQYF; CDR3 DNA: TGTGCCAGCAGATTCACAGGGGGCGCCTCCTACGAGCAGTACTTC; J gene: TRBJ2-7; V gene: TRBV28; clone size: many; D gene: TRBD1
CDR3 protein: CATSDSPGLATDTQYF; CDR3 DNA: TGTGCCACCAGTGATTCCCCGGGACTAGCTACAGATACGCAGTATTTT; J gene: TRBJ2-3; V gene: TRBV24-1; clone size: NA; D gene: TRBD2
CDR3 protein: CASSQTTGTTGTEAFF; CDR3 DNA: TGTGCCAGCAGTCAAACAACAGGGACTACCGGCACTGAAGCTTTCTTT; J gene: TRBJ1-1; V gene: TRBV28; clone size: NA; D gene: NA
CDR3 protein: CASTGLAGGSDTQYF; CDR3 DNA: TGTGCCAGCACCGGACTAGCGGGGGGATCAGATACGCAGTATTTT; J gene: TRBJ2-3; V gene: TRBV2; clone size: many; D gene: TRBD2
CDR3 protein: CSANEQGMYSPLHF; CDR3 DNA: TGCAGTGCCAACGAACAGGGGATGTATTCACCCCTCCACTTT; J gene: TRBJ1-6; V gene: TRBV20-1; clone size: many; D gene: TRBD1
CDR3 protein: CASSSGLAGGQETQYF; CDR3 DNA: TGTGCCAGCAGTTCTGGGCTAGCGGGGGGACAAGAGACCCAGTACTTC; J gene: TRBJ2-5; V gene: TRBV28; clone size: many; D gene: TRBD2
CDR3 protein: CSARERTGFSYGYTF; CDR3 DNA: TGCAGTGCTAGGGAGCGGACAGGGTTTAGTTATGGCTACACCTTC; J gene: TRBJ1-2; V gene: TRBV20-1; clone size: many; D gene: TRBD1
CDR3 protein: CASGQGGGYTF; CDR3 DNA: TGTGCCAGTGGACAGGGAGGTGGCTACACCTTC; J gene: TRBJ1-2; V gene: TRBV10-3; clone size: NA; D gene: TRBD1
CDR3 protein: CASSVGRLAGSTDTQYF; CDR3 DNA: TGTGCCAGCAGCGTAGGGCGCCTAGCGGGGAGCACAGATACGCAGTATTTT; J gene: TRBJ2-3; V gene: TRBV9; clone size: few; D gene: TRBD2
CDR3 protein: CASSQVHRRIDTQYF; CDR3 DNA: TGCGCCAGCAGCCAAGTGCACAGGAGGATAGATACGCAGTATTTT; J gene: TRBJ2-3; V gene: TRBV4-1; clone size: many; D gene: NA
CDR3 protein: CASSLAGDQETQYF; CDR3 DNA: TGTGCCAGCAGCTTAGCGGGTGATCAAGAGACCCAGTACTTC; J gene: TRBJ2-5; V gene: TRBV7-9; clone size: many; D gene: NA
CDR3 protein: CASSFDRYEQYF; CDR3 DNA: TGCGCCAGCAGCTTTGACAGGTACGAGCAGTACTTC; J gene: TRBJ2-7; V gene: TRBV5-1; clone size: many; D gene: NA